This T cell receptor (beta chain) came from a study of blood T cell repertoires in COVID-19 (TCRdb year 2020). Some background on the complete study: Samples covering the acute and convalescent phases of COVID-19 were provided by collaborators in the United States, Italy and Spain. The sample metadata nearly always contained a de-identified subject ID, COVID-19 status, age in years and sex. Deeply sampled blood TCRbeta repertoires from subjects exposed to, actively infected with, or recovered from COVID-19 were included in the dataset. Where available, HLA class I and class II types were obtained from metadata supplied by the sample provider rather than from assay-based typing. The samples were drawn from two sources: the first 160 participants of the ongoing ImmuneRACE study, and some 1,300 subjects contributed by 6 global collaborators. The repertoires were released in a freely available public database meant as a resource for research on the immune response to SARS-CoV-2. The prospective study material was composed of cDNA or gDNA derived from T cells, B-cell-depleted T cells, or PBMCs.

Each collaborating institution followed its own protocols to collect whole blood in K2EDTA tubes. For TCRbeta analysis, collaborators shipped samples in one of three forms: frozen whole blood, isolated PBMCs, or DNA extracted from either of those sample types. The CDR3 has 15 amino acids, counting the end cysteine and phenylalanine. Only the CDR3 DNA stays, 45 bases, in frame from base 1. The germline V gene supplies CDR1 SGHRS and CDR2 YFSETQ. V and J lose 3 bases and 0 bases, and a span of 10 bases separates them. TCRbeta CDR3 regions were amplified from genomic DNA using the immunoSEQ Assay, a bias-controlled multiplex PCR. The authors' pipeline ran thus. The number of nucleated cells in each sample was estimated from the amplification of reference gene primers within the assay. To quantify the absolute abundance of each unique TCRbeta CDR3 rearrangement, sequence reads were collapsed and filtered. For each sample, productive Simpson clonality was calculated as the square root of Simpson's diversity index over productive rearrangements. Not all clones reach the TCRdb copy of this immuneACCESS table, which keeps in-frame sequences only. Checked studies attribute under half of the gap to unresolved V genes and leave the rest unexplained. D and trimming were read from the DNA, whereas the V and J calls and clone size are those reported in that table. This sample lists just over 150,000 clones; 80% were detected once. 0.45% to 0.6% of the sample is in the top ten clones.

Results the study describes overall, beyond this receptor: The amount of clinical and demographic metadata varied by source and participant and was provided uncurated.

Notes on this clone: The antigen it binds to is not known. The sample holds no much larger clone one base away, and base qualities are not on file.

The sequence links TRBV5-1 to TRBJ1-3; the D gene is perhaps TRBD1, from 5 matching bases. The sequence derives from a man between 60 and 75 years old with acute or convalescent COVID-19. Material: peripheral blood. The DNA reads TGCGCCAGCAGCTCCCTAGGGGACTCTGGAAACACCATATATTTT. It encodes CASSSLGDSGNTIYF.